Each of the 19 T cell receptor beta chains below was sequenced from the same sample in a study of neurological immune-mediated disorders. TCRdb reprocessed the 5' RACE reads via MiXCR and lists one record per CDR3 protein. The sample shows more than 45,000 distinct CDR3 sequences, more than 4% of them seen only once. Material for sequencing was PBMCs. The receptor set was obtained from a man between 50 and 59 years old with multiple sclerosis.

This clonotype was seen ten or more times. The chain is built from TRBV20-1 and TRBJ2-4; maybe TRBD1 (6 bases). The germline V gene has CDR1 DFQATT and CDR2 SNEGSKA (reference sequence). The CDR3 contains 13 residues. The V and J ends lost 6 bases and 0 bases respectively, with 9 bases between them. The CDR3, as DNA: TGCAGTGCCCACAGGGTAGCCAAAAACATTCAGTACTTC. This sequence encodes CSAHRVAKNIQYF.

Ten or more counts support this clonotype. The chain employs TRBV24-1 and TRBJ2-2, with TRBD1 matching 11 bases. The CDR3 runs to 17 residues. The ends lost 4 bases at V and 3 bases at J; junction bases unmatched: 6. Germline V gene lookup returns CDR1 KGHDR and CDR2 SFDVKD. CDR3 nucleotide sequence: TGTGCCACCAGTGACGCACCGGGACAGGGGGACACCGGGGAGCTGTTTTTT. Its translation: CATSDAPGQGDTGELFF.

CDR3 residues: CASSYSQSSGANVLTF. The CDR3 DNA sequence: TGTGCCAGCAGTTACTCACAGTCCTCTGGGGCCAACGTCCTGACTTTC. This chain joins TRBV6-5 and TRBJ2-6; D not resolved. V lost 0 bases and J 0 bases, leaving 6 bases between the germline ends. Germline values: CDR1 MNHEY, CDR2 SVGAGI. The CDR3 covers 16 residues.

This clonotype has at least ten counts. The chain recombines TRBV20-1 with TRBJ2-7; D might be TRBD2 (7 bases). Deletions cut 6 bases from V and 3 bases from J, with 9 bases between. Germline CDR1 is DFQATT and CDR2 is SNEGSKA (reference sequence). The CDR3 sequence is 11 residues long. The CDR3 nucleotides read TGCAGTGCAGGGGGGGGCTACGAGCAGTACTTC. Its translation is CSAGGGYEQYF.

This clonotype came up many times. This chain joins TRBV5-1 and TRBJ1-5; the D gene is possibly TRBD1 (5 bases). V dropped 1 base and J dropped 4 bases, with 9 bases sitting between them. Per germline, CDR1 SGHRS and CDR2 YFSETQ. The CDR3 is made up of 14 amino acids. In DNA form, the CDR3 reads TGCGCCAGCAGCTTGTTGGGGGTGAATCAGCCCCAGCATTTT. It encodes CASSLLGVNQPQHF.

In this sample, this clonotype turned up many times. The chain recombines TRBV5-1 with TRBJ2-3, with a possible D match to TRBD2 (6 bases). V lost 0 bases to trimming and J lost 1 base, with 12 bases between them. The CDR3 runs 16 residues. The germline V gene has CDR1 SGHRS and CDR2 YFSETQ. The CDR3 protein is CASSLEGRRGTDTQYF. In DNA form, the CDR3 reads TGCGCCAGCAGCTTGGAGGGTCGGAGGGGCACAGATACGCAGTATTTT.

This clonotype was counted many times. Mismatch with germline at one junction end may stem from a read error. This chain uses TRBV28 with TRBJ1-5; D might be TRBD1 (6 bases). The CDR3 runs to 13 residues. CDR1 and CDR2 (germline): MDHEN, SYDVKM. The chain's CDR3 is CASSSGGHQPQNF. DNA of the CDR3: TGTGCCAGCAGTTCCGGGGGCCATCAGCCCCAGAATTTT.

There are a few counts of this clonotype. This rearrangement joins TRBV18 to TRBJ1-5; D is unresolved. V lost 1 base to trimming and J lost 6 bases, with 7 bases between them. The CDR3 covers 13 residues. The germline V gene encodes CDR1 KGHSH and CDR2 LQKENI. The CDR3 coding sequence is TGTGCCAGCTCACCACTTATTTCTCAGCCCCAGCATTTT. Its translation: CASSPLISQPQHF.

This clonotype has ten or more counts. The CDR3 bases are TGTGCCAGCAGTCAAAGTGGGGGTGGCCCCTATAATTCACCCCTCCACTTT. Its translation: CASSQSGGGPYNSPLHF. The chain links TRBV6-5 to TRBJ1-6; TRBD1 might be the D (5 bases). Per the germline V gene, CDR1 is MNHEY and CDR2 is SVGAGI. The V end lost 5 bases, the J end lost 2 bases, and 16 bases lay between the germline ends. This CDR3 has 17 amino acids.

Ten or more counts support this clonotype. This chain links TRBV5-1 with TRBJ2-7; no firm D call. V was pared by 2 bases and J by 5 bases, with 14 bases between. From germline, CDR1 is SGHRS and CDR2 YFSETQ. The CDR3 extends over 14 amino acids. As DNA, the CDR3 is TGCGCCAGCAGCTTTGACCACAACTTGGACGAGCAGTACTTC. Its protein product is CASSFDHNLDEQYF.

In this sample, this clonotype turned up many times. CDR3 sequence: CASSRSFGSSYNEQFF. CDR3 sequence (DNA): TGTGCCAGCAGTCGCTCTTTCGGGAGCTCCTACAATGAGCAGTTCTTC. V usage is TRBV7-6 and J usage is TRBJ2-1; possibly TRBD2 for D (6 bases). The CDR3 loop spans 16 amino acids. V lost 6 bases to trimming and J lost 0 bases, with 15 bases between them. The germline CDR1 and CDR2 sequences are SGHVS and FNYEAQ.

This clonotype has ten or more counts. The chain is built from TRBV12-3 or TRBV12-4 and TRBJ1-5; 7 positions match TRBD1. J gave up 6 bases and V 4 bases, and 6 bases lay outside the gene matches. This CDR3 contains 14 residues. CDR3 DNA: TGTGCCAGCAGTTACGAGGGGGCCATTCAGCCCCAGCATTTT. Translation gives CASSYEGAIQPQHF.

This clonotype was observed at least ten times. The rearrangement links TRBV20-1 to TRBJ1-5; 7 nucleotides agree with TRBD1. Germline V lookup: CDR1 DFQATT, CDR2 SNEGSKA (reference sequence). The V and J ends lost 2 bases and 6 bases, in that order; junction bases with no gene match: 10. The CDR3 contains 15 residues. CDR3: CSARKSGQVSQPQHF. For the CDR3, the DNA is TGCAGTGCTAGAAAGTCCGGACAGGTTAGTCAGCCCCAGCATTTT.

This clonotype came up many times. The chain couples TRBV20-1 to TRBJ1-2; D gene uncertain. Trimming took 3 bases from V and 3 from J, leaving 8 bases between them. Germline V gene data show CDR1 as DFQATT and CDR2 as SNEGSKA (reference sequence). CDR3 length: 12 amino acids. CDR3: CSASSGDYGYTF. In nucleotides, the CDR3 is TGCAGTGCTAGTAGTGGGGACTATGGCTACACCTTC.

This rearrangement joins TRBV5-5 to TRBJ2-4; 8 bases map to TRBD1. The CDR3 is 11 residues long. Germline assignment: CDR1 SGHKS and CDR2 YYEKEE (reference sequence). Losses at the gene ends were 5 bases for V and 16 bases for J; bases not matched to a gene: 8. This CDR3 reads CASRSRDRRYF. As DNA, the CDR3 is TGTGCCAGCAGATCTCGGGACAGGCGATACTTC.

This clonotype was recorded many times. The chain carries TRBV29-1 and TRBJ2-3, with D hard to call. V shed 7 bases and J shed 1 base, with 9 bases lying between them. The CDR3 runs to 12 residues. CDR1 and CDR2 from the germline V gene are SQVTM and ANQGSEA. The CDR3 nucleotides are TGCAGCGCCACCAGAGGCACAGATACGCAGTATTTT. Protein product: CSATRGTDTQYF.

This clonotype was seen ten or more times. This chain connects TRBV24-1 to TRBJ2-2; 8 nucleotides match TRBD1. The CDR3 covers 16 residues. Germline values: CDR1 KGHDR, CDR2 SFDVKD. V trimming: 4 bases; J trimming: 1 base; junction bases outside the gene matches: 4. The CDR3 reads CATSETGTGNTGELFF. Here the CDR3 DNA reads TGTGCCACCAGTGAAACCGGGACAGGGAACACCGGGGAGCTGTTTTTT.

This clonotype was recorded once. This may come from a read error, since a much larger clone is one base off. The chain combines TRBV7-3 with TRBJ1-1, with a tentative D call TRBD1 (5 bases). The CDR3 runs 13 residues. The germline CDR1 and CDR2 sequences are SGHTA and FQGTGA. The CDR3 protein is CANSFQGNTEAFF. In DNA, the CDR3 is TGTGCCAACAGCTTCCAGGGGAACACTGAAGCTTTCTTT.

The chain links TRBV20-1 to TRBJ2-3, with unresolved D. The germline gives CDR1 DFQATT, CDR2 SNEGSKA (reference sequence). V was cut by 7 bases and J by 0 bases, with 11 bases left in between. This CDR3 is built from 13 residues. CDR3 region: CSETGQSTDTQYF. The CDR3 coding sequence is TGCAGTGAGACCGGCCAGAGCACAGATACGCAGTATTTT.